This TCR beta chain was retrieved from a study of blood T cell repertoires in COVID-19 (dated by TCRdb to between 2020 and 2021). Study-wide context: The collaborator samples originated in the United States, Italy and Spain and spanned the acute and convalescent phases of COVID-19. The prospective study material was composed of cDNA or gDNA derived from T cells, B-cell-depleted T cells, or PBMCs. Subjects who had been exposed to COVID-19, were actively infected with it, or had recovered from it provided the deeply sampled blood TCRbeta repertoires that made up the dataset. The repertoires were released in a freely available public database intended as a resource for research on the immune response to SARS-CoV-2. The samples were drawn from two sources: the first 160 participants of the ongoing ImmuneRACE study, and 1,000 to 1,500 subjects contributed by 6 global collaborators. Nearly every sample came with metadata listing a de-identified subject ID, COVID-19 status, age in years and sex. Where HLA class I and class II types were available, the types were taken from metadata supplied by the sample provider, not from assay-based typing. Points the paper makes about the study in general: Clinical and demographic metadata were provided uncurated, with the amount varying by source and participant.

Remarks on this clone: The antigen it binds to is not known. No base qualities exist here, and no much larger clone lies one base off it.

TCRbeta CDR3 regions were amplified from genomic DNA by means of the immunoSEQ Assay, a bias-controlled multiplex PCR. On the study's bioinformatics: Nucleated cell counts per sample were estimated from amplification of reference gene primers within the assay. Sequence reads were collapsed and filtered to measure the absolute abundance of every unique TCRbeta CDR3 rearrangement. Productive Simpson clonality was computed per sample as the square root of Simpson's diversity index over productive rearrangements. Entries here come from immuneACCESS through TCRdb and include only in-frame sequences with V and J called. Some clones fail to appear in such tables; in the studies checked, an unresolved V gene covers under half of the shortfall, and the cause of the remainder is unknown. V, J and clone size reflect that table, while D and trimming were determined from the DNA. A total of over 200,000 clones appear in this sample, 85% to 90% of them only once. The ten largest make up around 16% of the sample.

Participants in the prospective study were enrolled through a virtual design, were aged about 18 to 100 years, and lived in roughly 24 United States geographic areas. In the prospective study, cohorts were assigned on the basis of participant-reported clinical history obtained from a screening survey and a study questionnaire. Recovered participants in ImmuneRACE Cohort 3 were defined as having two consecutive negative NP/OP PCR tests, clearance from a healthcare professional, or resolution of symptoms. In the prospective study, whole blood, serum and a nasopharyngeal or oropharyngeal swab were collected from each participant by mobile phlebotomists. Over a roughly 2-month period, participants in the prospective study had the option of providing additional blood draws and questionnaires. Blood samples from the prospective study were shipped frozen or at room temperature prior to DNA extraction.

This sequence was found in a man between 18 and 35 years old who had recovered from COVID-19. Material: PBMCs or T cells enriched from blood (not recorded which).

The DNA is as follows: TGTGCCAGCAGCAAAAGGCGGGTCGATACGCAGTATTTT. It translates to CASSKRRVDTQYF. This chain joins TRBV16 to TRBJ2-3; TRBD2 is a weak D gene call, 5 bases matching. V and J are truncated by 5 bases and 6 bases respectively, leaving an intervening sequence of 12 bases. The CDR3, cysteine through phenylalanine, is 13 amino acids long. Only the CDR3 DNA is retained, 39 bases long and in frame from the first base. Via the germline V gene, CDR1 is KGHSY and CDR2 FQNENV.